Listed here are 29 T cell receptor beta chains from one sample, sequenced in a study of T cell changes during pregnancy in multiple sclerosis. Libraries were prepared by immunoSEQ multiplex PCR; TCRdb keeps only in-frame clonotypes and omits some of them. The sample lists 70,000 to 85,000 clones, about 91% occurring once. The input for sequencing was peripheral blood, taken before pregnancy. These receptors came from a female donor with multiple sclerosis, enrolled in a pregnancy study.

This clone was observed a single time. The CDR3 sequence is CASSSYRQTYTEAFF. The CDR3, as DNA: TGTGCCAGCAGCTCTTACCGACAGACGTACACTGAAGCTTTCTTT. V usage is TRBV7-9 and J usage is TRBJ1-1, with a possible D match to TRBD1 (5 bases). The length of the CDR3 is 15 residues. Per the germline V gene, CDR1 is SEHNR and CDR2 is FQNEAQ (reference sequence). Trimming took off 4 bases at V and 3 bases at J, with 15 bases between the two ends.

The J gene is TRBJ2-7, the V gene TRBV7-6; tentatively, D is TRBD1 (6 bases). V lost 2 bases to trimming and J lost 7 bases, with 12 bases between them. CDR1 is SGHVS and CDR2 is FNYEAQ in the germline V gene. This CDR3 has 13 residues. The CDR3 here is CASSLLTGPEQYF. CDR3 in DNA: TGTGCCAGCAGCTTACTGACAGGCCCGGAGCAGTACTTC.

Here the CDR3 DNA reads TGTGCCAGCAGCGTAGCCCAGGGGCGGAGTGGCTACACCTTC. Its protein is CASSVAQGRSGYTF. The chain uses TRBV9 and TRBJ1-2; tentative D call: TRBD1 (6 bases). The CDR3 length is 14 residues. Germline assignment: CDR1 SGDLS and CDR2 YYNGEE. V lost 0 bases and J 7 bases, leaving 13 bases between the germline ends.

The rearrangement links TRBV13 to TRBJ2-1, with 7 bases aligning to TRBD2. V lost 3 bases and J lost 2; bases outside the gene matches: 4. This CDR3 region has 15 residues. Germline V gives CDR1 PRHDT, CDR2 FYEKMQ (reference sequence). The CDR3: CASSFARGAYNEQFF. CDR3 coding DNA: TGTGCCAGCAGCTTTGCTCGGGGGGCCTACAATGAGCAGTTCTTC.

This chain connects TRBV19 to TRBJ1-5, with 9 positions matching TRBD1. Losses at the gene ends were 6 bases for V and 6 bases for J; bases not matched to a gene: 9. Germline CDR1 reads LNHDA; CDR2 reads SQIVND (reference sequence). The CDR3 sequence is 15 residues long. In DNA form, the CDR3 reads TGTGCCAGTAGATCCGGGACAGGGTTGCTTCAGCCCCAGCATTTT. Amino acids: CASRSGTGLLQPQHF.

The chain uses TRBV7-9 and TRBJ1-5; TRBD1 matches 8 bases. The germline V gene has CDR1 SEHNR and CDR2 FQNEAQ (reference sequence). J was trimmed by 4 bases and V by 5 bases; bases with no gene match: 7. The CDR3 has 15 amino acids. CDR3 amino acids: CASSPGQAGNQPQHF. CDR3 in DNA: TGTGCCAGCAGCCCGGGACAGGCAGGAAATCAGCCCCAGCATTTT.

The rearrangement joins TRBV13 to TRBJ1-1; 7 bases align to TRBD1. Germline CDR1 reads PRHDT; CDR2 reads FYEKMQ (reference sequence). This CDR3 contains 15 residues. V was pared by 2 bases and J by 0 bases, with 3 bases of the junction left unmatched. The CDR3 reads CASSLRGTVNTEAFF. The CDR3, as DNA: TGTGCCAGCAGCTTAAGGGGGACAGTGAACACTGAAGCTTTCTTT.

As for this clone: An end of the junction does not agree with germline; a read error may underlie this. The chain combines TRBV2 with TRBJ2-2, with TRBD2 as a possible D gene (5 bases). This CDR3 region has 13 residues. CDR1 is SNHLY, CDR2 FYNNEI, per germline. The CDR3 sequence: CASSEGGTGELFF. CDR3 bases: TGTGCCAGCAGCGAAGGAGGCACCGGGGAGCTGTTTTTT.

V is TRBV6-5 and J is TRBJ2-5; D not resolved. CDR1 is MNHEY and CDR2 is SVGAGI in the germline V gene. V lost 2 bases and J 5 bases, leaving 9 bases between the germline ends. The CDR3 extends over 13 amino acids. The CDR3 DNA reads TGTGCCAGCAGTTACAGTTTCGGGGAGACCCAGTACTTC. Protein sequence: CASSYSFGETQYF.

The gene calls are TRBV6-5 and TRBJ1-2; D gene ambiguous. CDR1 MNHEY and CDR2 SVGAGI come from the germline V gene. V was pared by 5 bases and J by 4 bases, with 11 bases between. The CDR3 runs to 13 residues. As DNA, the CDR3 is TGTGCCAGCAGTAAAGGAGATTTCTATGGCTACACCTTC. Amino acids: CASSKGDFYGYTF.

The V call is TRBV6-1, the J call TRBJ1-2; no firm D call. In germline, CDR1 is MNHNS, CDR2 SASEGT. The CDR3 spans 14 residues. Trimming took off 1 base at V and 5 bases at J, with 11 bases between the two ends. The CDR3 loop reads CASSEGWGAYGYTF. DNA of the CDR3: TGTGCCAGCAGTGAAGGCTGGGGAGCTTATGGCTACACCTTC.

The rearrangement uses TRBV14 and TRBJ1-2; D is perhaps TRBD1 (6 bases). V gave up 3 bases and J gave up 4 bases, with 9 bases separating them. The CDR3 has 13 amino acids. Germline assignment: CDR1 SGHDN and CDR2 FVKESK. The CDR3 region is CASSHDRSYGYTF. CDR3 bases: TGTGCCAGCAGCCATGACAGGTCCTATGGCTACACCTTC.

The genes are TRBV6-6 and TRBJ2-3; a weak D match, TRBD2 (5 bases). Germline V lookup: CDR1 MNHNY, CDR2 SVGAGI (reference sequence). CDR3 size: 15 residues. The V and J ends lost 2 bases and 2 bases respectively, with 11 bases between them. CDR3 sequence reads: CASSYGGTPTDTQYF. CDR3 bases: TGTGCCAGCAGTTACGGAGGAACTCCCACAGATACGCAGTATTTT.

The chain couples TRBV4-2 to TRBJ1-4, with a tentative D call TRBD1 (6 bases). The CDR3 totals 15 residues. Looked up from germline, CDR1 is LGHNA and CDR2 is YNFKEQ. Trimming stripped 3 bases from V and 3 bases from J, with 11 bases between. The CDR3 loop reads CASSHSDSSNEKLFF. As DNA, the CDR3 is TGTGCCAGCAGCCATTCGGACAGCTCTAATGAAAAACTGTTTTTT.

J is TRBJ2-2 and V is TRBV6-5; TRBD2 is a possible D gene (6 bases). Germline V gives CDR1 MNHEY, CDR2 SVGAGI. The CDR3 is 13 amino acids. Trimming stripped 6 bases from V and 4 bases from J, with 9 bases between. DNA for the CDR3: TGTGCCAGCAGGCGGGACCTCACCGGGGAGCTGTTTTTT. As protein: CASRRDLTGELFF.

The genes are TRBV19 and TRBJ1-5, with D perhaps matching TRBD1 (6 bases). CDR1 is LNHDA and CDR2 is SQIVND in the germline V gene (reference sequence). The V gene lost 5 bases and the J gene lost 6 bases, with 17 bases spanning the gap. The CDR3 is 15 amino acids. CDR3 in DNA: TGTGCCAGTAGTTACCTGGACAGCAAGCGTCAGCCCCAGCATTTT. Amino acids: CASSYLDSKRQPQHF. Full variable domain (remainder filled in from reference TRBV19 and TRBJ1-5): DGGITQSPKYLFRKEGQNVTLSCEQNLNHDAMYWYRQDPGQGLRLIYYSQIVNDFQKGDIAEGYSVSREKKESFPLTVTSAQKNPTAFYLCASSYLDSKRQPQHFGDGTRLSIL.

The CDR3: CASSPNSGVVLFF. CDR3 sequence (DNA): TGTGCCAGCAGTCCCAATTCGGGGGTGGTGCTGTTTTTT. The chain is built from TRBV27 and TRBJ2-2, with D maybe TRBD2 (6 bases). The V gene lost 5 bases and the J gene lost 13 bases, with 17 bases spanning the gap. The CDR3 has 13 residues. Germline-derived CDR1 and CDR2 are MNHEY and SMNVEV (reference sequence).

The rearrangement uses TRBV7-8 and TRBJ2-3; D perhaps matches TRBD2 (5 bases). Germline V gene lookup returns CDR1 SGHVS and CDR2 FQNEAQ. This CDR3 region has 15 residues. V lost 5 bases and J lost 6, with 18 bases in between. In DNA, the CDR3 is TGTGCCAGCAGCCAGTCCGGGGTGGGTGGGGATACGCAGTATTTT. Protein: CASSQSGVGGDTQYF.

In nucleotides, the CDR3 is TGTGCCAGCAGCTCTAACAGGGGGAGACACGTAGATACGCAGTATTTT. It specifies CASSSNRGRHVDTQYF. The chain couples TRBV7-6 to TRBJ2-3; 8 positions match TRBD1. This CDR3 has 16 amino acids. The junction had 11 bases not matched to a gene; V was cut back by 4 bases and J by 5 bases. The V gene's germline CDR1 is SGHVS and CDR2 FNYEAQ.

The chain links TRBV19 to TRBJ2-5; TRBD2 might be the D (6 bases). Trimming removed 4 bases at V and 3 bases at J, with 12 bases between. The CDR3 loop spans 14 amino acids. Germline V lookup: CDR1 LNHDA, CDR2 SQIVND (reference sequence). The CDR3 sequence is CASSTPGLEETQYF. The CDR3 DNA reads as TGTGCCAGTAGTACTCCGGGACTTGAAGAGACCCAGTACTTC.

This clone was seen a handful of times. This rearrangement joins TRBV5-6 to TRBJ1-6; 7 bases match TRBD1. CDR1 is SGHDT and CDR2 is YYEEEE in the germline V gene. CDR3 length: 15 amino acids. Trimming cost V 4 bases and J 10 bases; bases outside gene matches: 11. CDR3 DNA sequence: TGTGCCAGCAGCCTGGGGGGGACAGCGGCCTCACCCCTCCACTTT. It encodes CASSLGGTAASPLHF.

This chain joins TRBV14 and TRBJ1-6, with a possible D match to TRBD1 (6 bases). From germline, CDR1 is SGHDN and CDR2 FVKESK. CDR3 size: 15 residues. V was cut by 3 bases and J by 5 bases, with 11 bases left in between. CDR3 DNA: TGTGCCAGCAGCCAGGACGGACAGCATAATTCACCCCTCCACTTT. It is translated as CASSQDGQHNSPLHF.

V is TRBV29-1 and J is TRBJ2-5; a weak D match, TRBD2 (6 bases). The CDR3 is made up of 13 amino acids. Trimming left V 7 bases short and J 2 bases short, with 14 bases between. CDR1 SQVTM and CDR2 ANQGSEA come from the germline V gene. Written as DNA, the CDR3 is TGCAGCGGGGCGGGGACTGCACAAGAGACCCAGTACTTC. Its protein product is CSGAGTAQETQYF.

This clone was counted once. The rearrangement links TRBV6-1 to TRBJ1-6; D might be TRBD1 (5 bases). This CDR3 comprises 20 residues. V was trimmed by 0 bases and J by 0 bases, leaving 18 bases between them. The V gene's germline CDR1 is MNHNS and CDR2 SASEGT. CDR3 bases: TGTGCCAGCAGTGAAGCAGGCTCGGGGGTGGGGAGCTCCTATAATTCACCCCTCCACTTT. This translates into CASSEAGSGVGSSYNSPLHF.

This sequence joins TRBV6-5 and TRBJ1-5; D may be TRBD1 (6 bases). This CDR3 has 15 amino acids. The germline V gene encodes CDR1 MNHEY and CDR2 SVGAGI. The V gene lost 6 bases and the J gene lost 0 bases, with 12 bases spanning the gap. This CDR3 is CASRLTGNSNQPQHF. The CDR3, as DNA: TGTGCCAGCAGGTTGACAGGTAATAGCAATCAGCCCCAGCATTTT.

The chain recombines TRBV15 with TRBJ2-5, with 11 bases that match TRBD1. The CDR3 contains 15 residues. V lost 3 bases and J lost 4; bases outside the gene matches: 4. Germline V gives CDR1 LNHNV, CDR2 YYDKDF (reference sequence). The CDR3 reads CATSSRTGGAETQYF. CDR3 DNA: TGTGCCACCAGCAGCCGGACAGGGGGCGCAGAGACCCAGTACTTC.

V gene TRBV5-1 combines with J gene TRBJ2-7; TRBD1 matches 8 bases. The CDR3 is 15 residues long. Germline-derived CDR1 and CDR2 are SGHRS and YFSETQ. V lost 3 bases to trimming and J lost 5 bases; unmatched junction nucleotides: 10. The CDR3 DNA is TGCGCCAGCAGCTATGACAGGGGTGCGAGAAACGAGCAGTACTTC. Protein: CASSYDRGARNEQYF.

The chain carries TRBV19 and TRBJ1-6; TRBD1 might be the D (5 bases). Per germline, CDR1 LNHDA and CDR2 SQIVND (reference sequence). The length of the CDR3 is 18 residues. V shed 3 bases and J shed 1 base, with 16 bases lying between them. CDR3 sequence: CASSMDPRKGSYNSPLHF. The DNA of the CDR3 is TGTGCCAGTAGTATGGACCCCCGCAAGGGGTCCTATAATTCACCCCTCCACTTT.

This sequence joins TRBV11-2 and TRBJ2-1; 10 positions agree with TRBD2. The CDR3 spans 15 residues. Germline V gene sequence: CDR1 SGHAT, CDR2 FQNNGV. V lost 4 bases and J lost 7; bases outside the gene matches: 7. DNA of the CDR3: TGTGCCAGCAGCTATAGTCTAGCGGGGGTTAATGAGCAGTTCTTC. This gives the protein CASSYSLAGVNEQFF. The full variable domain, with the rest looked up from reference TRBV11-2 and TRBJ2-1, is EAGVAQSPRYKIIEKRQSVAFWCNPISGHATLYWYQQILGQGPKLLIQFQNNGVVDDSQLPKDRFSAERLKGVDSTLKIQPAKLEDSAVYLCASSYSLAGVNEQFFGPGTRLTVL.